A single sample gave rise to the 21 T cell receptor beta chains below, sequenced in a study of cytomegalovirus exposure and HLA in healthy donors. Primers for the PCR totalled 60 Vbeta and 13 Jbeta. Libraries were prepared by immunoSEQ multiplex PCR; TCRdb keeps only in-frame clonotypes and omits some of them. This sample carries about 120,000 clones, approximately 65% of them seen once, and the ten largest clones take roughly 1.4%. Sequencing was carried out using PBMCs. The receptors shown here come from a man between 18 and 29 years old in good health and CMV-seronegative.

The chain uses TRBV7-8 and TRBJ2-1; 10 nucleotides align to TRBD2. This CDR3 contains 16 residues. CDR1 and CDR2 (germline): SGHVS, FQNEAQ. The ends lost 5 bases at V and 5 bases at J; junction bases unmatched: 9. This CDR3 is CASSPRRLAGDNEQFF. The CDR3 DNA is TGTGCCAGCAGCCCGCGGCGGCTAGCGGGGGACAATGAGCAGTTCTTC.

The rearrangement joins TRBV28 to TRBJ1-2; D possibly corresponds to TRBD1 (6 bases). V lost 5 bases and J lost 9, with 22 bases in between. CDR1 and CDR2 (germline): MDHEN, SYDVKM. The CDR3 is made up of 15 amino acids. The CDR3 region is CASSTRLSGHLRYTF. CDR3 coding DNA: TGTGCCAGCAGTACACGCCTCTCGGGACATTTACGCTACACCTTC.

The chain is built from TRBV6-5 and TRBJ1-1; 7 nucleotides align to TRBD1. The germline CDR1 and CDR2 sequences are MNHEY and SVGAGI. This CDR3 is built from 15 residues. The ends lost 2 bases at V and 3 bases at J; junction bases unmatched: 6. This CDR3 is CASSYLTTGDTEAFF. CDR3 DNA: TGTGCCAGCAGTTACCTGACCACAGGGGACACTGAAGCTTTCTTT.

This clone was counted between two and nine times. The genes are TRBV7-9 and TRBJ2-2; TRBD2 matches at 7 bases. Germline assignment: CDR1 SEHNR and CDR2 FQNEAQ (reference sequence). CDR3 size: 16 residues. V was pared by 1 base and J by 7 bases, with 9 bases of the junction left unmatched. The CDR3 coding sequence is TGTGCCAGCAGCTTAGGGGCGGGAGCGGCTTTCGGGGAGCTGTTTTTT. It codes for CASSLGAGAAFGELFF.

CDR3 loop: CASTRGKTSGNEQFF. The CDR3 coding sequence is TGTGCCAGCACCCGGGGGAAGACTAGCGGCAATGAGCAGTTCTTC. V usage is TRBV19 and J usage is TRBJ2-1; 9 nucleotides match TRBD2. V was pared by 9 bases and J by 6 bases, with 12 bases of the junction left unmatched. The length of the CDR3 is 15 residues. Looked up from germline, CDR1 is LNHDA and CDR2 is SQIVND (reference sequence).

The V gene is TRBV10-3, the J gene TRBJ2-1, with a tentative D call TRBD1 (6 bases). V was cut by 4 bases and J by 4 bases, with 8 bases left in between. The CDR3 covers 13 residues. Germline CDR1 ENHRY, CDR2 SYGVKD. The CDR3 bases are TGTGCCATCAGTGGGACAGATTACAATGAGCAGTTCTTC. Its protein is CAISGTDYNEQFF.

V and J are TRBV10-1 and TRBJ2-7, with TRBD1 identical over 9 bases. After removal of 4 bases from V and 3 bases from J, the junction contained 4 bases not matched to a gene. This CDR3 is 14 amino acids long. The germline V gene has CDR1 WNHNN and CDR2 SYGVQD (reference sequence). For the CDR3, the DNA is TGCGCCAGCAGTGTGGGACAGGGAAACTACGAGCAGTACTTC. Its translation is CASSVGQGNYEQYF.

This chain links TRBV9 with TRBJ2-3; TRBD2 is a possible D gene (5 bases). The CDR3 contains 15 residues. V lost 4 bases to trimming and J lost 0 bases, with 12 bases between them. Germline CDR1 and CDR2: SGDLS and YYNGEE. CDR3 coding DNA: TGTGCCAGCAGCCCGGACGGGGTTAGCACAGATACGCAGTATTTT. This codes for CASSPDGVSTDTQYF.

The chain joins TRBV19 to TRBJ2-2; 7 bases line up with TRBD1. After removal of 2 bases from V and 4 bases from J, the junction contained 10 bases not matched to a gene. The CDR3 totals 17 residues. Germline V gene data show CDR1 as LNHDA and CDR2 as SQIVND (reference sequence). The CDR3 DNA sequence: TGTGCCAGTAGTATACAACAGGGGAGTCCGAGCACCGGGGAGCTGTTTTTT. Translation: CASSIQQGSPSTGELFF.

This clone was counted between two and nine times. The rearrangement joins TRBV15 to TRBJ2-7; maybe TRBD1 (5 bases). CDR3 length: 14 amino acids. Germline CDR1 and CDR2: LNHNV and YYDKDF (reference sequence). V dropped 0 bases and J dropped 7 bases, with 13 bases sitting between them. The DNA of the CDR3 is TGTGCCACCAGCAGAGACAGGGTACGGCGAGAGCAGTACTTC. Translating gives CATSRDRVRREQYF.

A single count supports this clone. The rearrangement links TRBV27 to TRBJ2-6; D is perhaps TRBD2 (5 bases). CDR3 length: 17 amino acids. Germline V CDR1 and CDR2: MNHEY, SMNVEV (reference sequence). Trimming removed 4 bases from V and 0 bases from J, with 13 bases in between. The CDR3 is CASSSAGTLSGANVLTF. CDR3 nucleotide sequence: TGTGCCAGCAGTTCTGCGGGCACCCTCTCTGGGGCCAACGTCCTGACTTTC.

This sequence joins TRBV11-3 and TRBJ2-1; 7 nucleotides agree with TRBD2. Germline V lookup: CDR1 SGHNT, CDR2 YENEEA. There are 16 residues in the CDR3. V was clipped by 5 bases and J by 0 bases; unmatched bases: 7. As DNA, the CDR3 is TGTGCCAGCAGCCCACGAGCGGGGAGCTCCTACAATGAGCAGTTCTTC. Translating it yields CASSPRAGSSYNEQFF.

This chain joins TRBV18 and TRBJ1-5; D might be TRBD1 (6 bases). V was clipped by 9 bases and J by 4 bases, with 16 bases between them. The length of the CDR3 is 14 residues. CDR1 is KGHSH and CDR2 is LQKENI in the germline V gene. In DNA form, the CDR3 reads TGTGCCAGTTCGACAGGCCTCCTGAATCAGCCCCAGCATTTT. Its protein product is CASSTGLLNQPQHF.

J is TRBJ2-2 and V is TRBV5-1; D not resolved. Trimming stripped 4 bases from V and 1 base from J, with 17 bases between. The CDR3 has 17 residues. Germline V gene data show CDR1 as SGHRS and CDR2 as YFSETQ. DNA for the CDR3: TGCGCCAGCAGCCATGGTCTGCTGAACAGGAACACCGGGGAGCTGTTTTTT. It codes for CASSHGLLNRNTGELFF.

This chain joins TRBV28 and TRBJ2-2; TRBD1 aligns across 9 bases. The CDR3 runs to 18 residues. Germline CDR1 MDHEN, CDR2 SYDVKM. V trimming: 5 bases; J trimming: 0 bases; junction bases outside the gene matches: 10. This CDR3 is CASSQQGAGAANTGELFF. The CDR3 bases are TGTGCCAGCAGTCAACAGGGGGCCGGGGCCGCGAACACCGGGGAGCTGTTTTTT.

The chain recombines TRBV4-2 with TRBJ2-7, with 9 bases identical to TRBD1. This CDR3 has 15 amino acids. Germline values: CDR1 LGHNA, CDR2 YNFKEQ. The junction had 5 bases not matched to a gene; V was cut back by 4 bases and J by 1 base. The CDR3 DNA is TGTGCCAGCAGCCCCCCCGGGACAGGGTCCTACGAGCAGTACTTC. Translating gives CASSPPGTGSYEQYF.

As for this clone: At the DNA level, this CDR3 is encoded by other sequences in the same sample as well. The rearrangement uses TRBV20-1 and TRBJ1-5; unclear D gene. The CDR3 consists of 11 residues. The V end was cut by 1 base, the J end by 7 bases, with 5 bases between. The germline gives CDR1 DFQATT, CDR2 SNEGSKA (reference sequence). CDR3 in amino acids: CSARAGQPQHF. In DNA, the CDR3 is TGCAGTGCTAGAGCGGGGCAGCCCCAGCATTTT.

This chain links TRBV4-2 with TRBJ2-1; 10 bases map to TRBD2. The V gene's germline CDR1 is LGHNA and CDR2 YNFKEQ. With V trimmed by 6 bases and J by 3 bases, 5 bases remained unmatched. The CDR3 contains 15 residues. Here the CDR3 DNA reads TGTGCCAGCAGTCCGAGCGGGGGGGACTACAATGAGCAGTTCTTC. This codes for CASSPSGGDYNEQFF.

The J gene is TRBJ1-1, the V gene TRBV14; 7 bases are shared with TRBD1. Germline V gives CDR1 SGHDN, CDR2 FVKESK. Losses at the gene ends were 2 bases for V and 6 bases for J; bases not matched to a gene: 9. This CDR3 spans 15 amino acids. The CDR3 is CASSQNGGGAAEAFF. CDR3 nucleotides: TGTGCCAGCAGCCAAAATGGAGGGGGCGCGGCTGAAGCTTTCTTT.

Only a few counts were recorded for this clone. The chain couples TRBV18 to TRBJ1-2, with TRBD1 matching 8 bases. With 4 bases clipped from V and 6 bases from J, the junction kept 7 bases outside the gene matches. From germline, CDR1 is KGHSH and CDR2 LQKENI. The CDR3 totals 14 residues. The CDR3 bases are TGTGCCAGCTCACGTCCGGACAGGGTGGATGGCTACACCTTC. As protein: CASSRPDRVDGYTF.

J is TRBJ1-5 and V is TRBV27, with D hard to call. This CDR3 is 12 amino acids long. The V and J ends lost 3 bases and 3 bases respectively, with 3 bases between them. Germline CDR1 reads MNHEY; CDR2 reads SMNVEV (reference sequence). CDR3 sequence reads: CASSFYNQPQHF. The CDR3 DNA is TGTGCCAGCAGTTTCTACAATCAGCCCCAGCATTTT.